This T cell receptor beta chain came from a study of T-cell memory formation after mild COVID-19 (dated by TCRdb to 2020 to 2023). For the study in its entirety: Most TCR sequence clusters were specific to one of the two donors. Longitudinal TCRalpha and TCRbeta repertoire sequencing tracked T-cell clones expanding and contracting after mild COVID-19 in a couple of donors. Two young, previously healthy adult volunteers made up the cohort, one male and one female.

TCRdb names Illumina NovaSeq 6000 as the instrument used. Using 5'RACE with constant-segment primers, TCRalpha and TCRbeta cDNA libraries were constructed, with sample barcodes and unique molecular identifiers added in the process. Trizol reagent was used to extract RNA from every sample. Amplification of the libraries took two PCR steps, and the second step added a second sample barcode plus Illumina TruSeq adapters. Sequencing of libraries was performed on an Illumina NovaSeq with 2 x 150 bp paired-end reads. The study's own analysis went as follows. Demultiplexing of reads and collapsing into UMI-guided consensus sequences were performed with migec v1.2.7. Using mixcr v2.1.11, UMI consensuses were aligned to TRA and TRB V and J templates and then assembled into clonotypes. Clonotypes were classified as expanded or contracted when called significant by both edgeR and NoisET, with noise models trained on biological replicates. For edgeR calls, the thresholds were a false discovery rate-adjusted p below 0.01 and a log2 fold-change of 1. As an exploratory analysis of dynamics, max-normalized trajectories of the 1000 most abundant clonotypes were examined by PCA with hierarchical clustering. The CD4 or CD8 phenotype of responding clones was assigned using the separately sequenced CD4+ and CD8+ repertoires. TCRdb reworked the public reads: Q25 trimming with fastp, MiXCR clone assembly, productive beta chains retained. A single entry per CDR3 protein holds the most common genes and DNA from its merged rows. TCRdb, not the authors, supplied the V and J calls. This sample gives under 110,000 distinct CDR3 sequences in total; about an eighth of them show up just once. Under 30% of the sample belongs to the ten largest clones.

This clonotype was picked up a small number of times. It has no known antigen specificity. No clone much larger than this one lies a single base away; base qualities are absent. From its cysteine to its phenylalanine, the CDR3 spans 16 amino acids. Only CDR3 DNA remains: 48 bases, in frame from the first base. Relative to germline, V is missing 5 bases and J is missing 0 bases, with 8 bases of the junction outside any gene match. The CDR1 and CDR2 encoded by the germline V gene are MNHEY and SVGAGI. PBMCs were isolated by Ficoll-Paque density gradient centrifugation. The full study reports these points: SARS-CoV-2 specificity of the second-wave clones peaking on day 37 was not confirmed. Contracting CD4+ clones appeared mostly in the CM and EM memory subsets, whereas CD8+ clones were enriched in EMRA. Clones that contracted from day 15 to 85 showed balanced CD4/CD8 phenotypes, whereas a second wave of clones that expanded from day 15 to 37 leaned towards CD4+. Some responding clones were detected in pre-infection memory, which suggested that pre-existing cross-reactive memory T cells had joined the SARS-CoV-2 response. Only two mild cases were covered by the study, and larger cohorts that include severe cases with pre-infection samples were considered necessary.

Sequenced input: PBMCs or a T cell subset sorted from them (not recorded which). Recombination joined TRBV6-5 with TRBJ1-1, with 8 middle bases fitting TRBD1. The TCR sequence derives from an adult woman who had mild COVID-19 (a few samples of this study predate the infection). The sample titles of this study are shuffled in the database, so cell type and time point are left out; the donor was told from shared clones. Here is the DNA: TGTGCCAGCAGTCCAGGGACAGGCTACATGAACACTGAAGCTTTCTTT. Its protein reads: CASSPGTGYMNTEAFF.